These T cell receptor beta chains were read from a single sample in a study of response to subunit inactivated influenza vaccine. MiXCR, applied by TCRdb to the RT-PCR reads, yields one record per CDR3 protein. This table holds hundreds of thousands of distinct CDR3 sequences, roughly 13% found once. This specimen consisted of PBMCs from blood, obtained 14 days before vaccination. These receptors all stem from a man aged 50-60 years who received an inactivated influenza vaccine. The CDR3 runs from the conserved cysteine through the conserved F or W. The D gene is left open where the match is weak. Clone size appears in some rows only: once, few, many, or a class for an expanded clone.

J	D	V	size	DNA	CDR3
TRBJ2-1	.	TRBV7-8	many	TGTGCCAGCAGGATCTCGGCCCTTCGGGGACCTAGCTCCTACAATGAGCAGTTCTTC	CASRISALRGPSSYNEQFF
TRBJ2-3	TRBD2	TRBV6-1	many	TGTGCCAGCACCAGCTTTTTGCGGGAGAACTCAGATACGCAGTATTTT	CASTSFLRENSDTQYF
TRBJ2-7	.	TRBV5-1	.	TGCGCCAGCAGAGGGGGTCGGGAAAGCTCCTACGAGCAGTACTTC	CASRGGRESSYEQYF
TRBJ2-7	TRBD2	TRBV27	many	TGTGCCAGCAGTCCGTGGACTAGCGGGAGTTCCGAGCAGTACTTC	CASSPWTSGSSEQYF
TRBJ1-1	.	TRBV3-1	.	TGTGCCAGCAGCCAAGAATGGCGAACCGAAGCTTTCTTT	CASSQEWRTEAFF
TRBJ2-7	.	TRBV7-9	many	TGTGCCAGCAGCTTAGCGCTGGAGTATCCCCCTCGCGAGCAGTACTTC	CASSLALEYPPREQYF
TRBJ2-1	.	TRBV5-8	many	TGTTCATCGACCCAAGTCAATGAGCAGTTCTTC	CSSTQVNEQFF
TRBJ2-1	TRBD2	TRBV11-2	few	TGTGCCAGCAGGGAGGGGACTAGCGGGAGCCCCGGGGCGTTGGATGAGCAGTTCTTC	CASREGTSGSPGALDEQFF
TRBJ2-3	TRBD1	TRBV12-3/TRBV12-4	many	TGTGCCAGCAGTTCGACAGGGGGTAGAATAGATACGCAGTATTTT	CASSSTGGRIDTQYF
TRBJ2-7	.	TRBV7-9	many	TGTGCCAGCAGTGACTCCTACGAGCAGTACTTC	CASSDSYEQYF
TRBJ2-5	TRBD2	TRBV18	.	TGTGCCAGTCTCCAAGTCCCGGGACTAGGAACTCAAGAGACCCAGTACTTC	CASLQVPGLGTQETQYF
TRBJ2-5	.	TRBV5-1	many	TGCGCCAGCAGCTTGGAAGACTACTCCGCAGAGACCCAGTACTTC	CASSLEDYSAETQYF
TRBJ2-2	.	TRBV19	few	TGTGCCAGTAGTGGGTTCCGCTGGGAGCTGTTTTTT	CASSGFRWELFF
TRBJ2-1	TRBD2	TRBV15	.	TGTGCCACCAGCAGGGCCGGGACTAAATACAATGAGCAGTTCTTC	CATSRAGTKYNEQFF
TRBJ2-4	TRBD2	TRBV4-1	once	TGCGCCAGCAGCCAGGGACTAGCGGGGGGGGAGTCCAAAAACATTAAGTATTTC	CASSQGLAGGESKNIKYF
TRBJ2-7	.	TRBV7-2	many	TGTGCCAGCAGCTTAGCGGTCTACGAGCAGTACTTC	CASSLAVYEQYF
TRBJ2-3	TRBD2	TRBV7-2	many	TGTGCCAGCAGCTCGACTAGCGGGGGGGCCCGCGATACGCAGTATTTT	CASSSTSGGARDTQYF
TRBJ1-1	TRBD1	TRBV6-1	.	TGTGCCAGCAGCAACTACAGGGGGCCCTTTGAAGCTTTCTTT	CASSNYRGPFEAFF
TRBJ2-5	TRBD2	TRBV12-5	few	TGTGCTAGTGGCCTGGACAGCGGGGGAGAGACCCAGTACTTC	CASGLDSGGETQYF
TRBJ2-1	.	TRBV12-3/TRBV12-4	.	TGTGCCAGCAGCCCCACTCTTCTAGGGGGTTCCTACAATGAGCAGTTCTTC	CASSPTLLGGSYNEQFF
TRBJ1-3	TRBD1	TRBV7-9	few	TGTGCCAGCAGCTTCGGGAGGGGGCGCTTTGGAAACACCATATATTTT	CASSFGRGRFGNTIYF
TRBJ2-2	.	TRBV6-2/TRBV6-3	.	TGTGCCAGCAACCTGGGGGGAATTCACACCGGGGAGCTGTTTTTT	CASNLGGIHTGELFF
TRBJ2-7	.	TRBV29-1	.	TGCAGCGGACGAGGGCGATACTCCTACGAGCAGTACTTC	CSGRGRYSYEQYF
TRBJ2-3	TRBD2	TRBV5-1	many	TGCGCCAGCAGCTTACAGGGGCGGGAGGGCGCAGATACGCAGTATTTT	CASSLQGREGADTQYF
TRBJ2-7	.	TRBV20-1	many	TGCAGTGCAAGAGTACCTGAGGGAGCCTACGAGCAGTACTTC	CSARVPEGAYEQYF
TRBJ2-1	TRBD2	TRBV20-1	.	TGCAGTGCTAGAGATTCAAGCGGGAGACGGTACAATGAGCAGTTCTTC	CSARDSSGRRYNEQFF
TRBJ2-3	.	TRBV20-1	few	TGCAGTGCTAGAGGAATGGAACACACAGATACGCAGTATTTT	CSARGMEHTDTQYF
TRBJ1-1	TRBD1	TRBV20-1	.	TGCAGTGGAACAGGGGAGGCTAACACTGAAGCTTTCTTT	CSGTGEANTEAFF
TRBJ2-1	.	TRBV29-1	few	TGCAGCGTTGAACCGGCGACTAGCAATGAGCAGTTCTTC	CSVEPATSNEQFF
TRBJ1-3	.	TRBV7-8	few	TGTGCCAGCAGCCGGCAGGTTGGGGGGGCGTATGGAAACACCATATATTTT	CASSRQVGGAYGNTIYF
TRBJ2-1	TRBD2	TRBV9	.	TGTGCCAGCAGCGTAGCCCAACTAGCGGGGGGGCGCAATGAGCAGTTCTTC	CASSVAQLAGGRNEQFF
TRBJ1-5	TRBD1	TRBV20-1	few	TGCAGTGCTAACAGGGGGGATCATCCCCAGCATTTT	CSANRGDHPQHF